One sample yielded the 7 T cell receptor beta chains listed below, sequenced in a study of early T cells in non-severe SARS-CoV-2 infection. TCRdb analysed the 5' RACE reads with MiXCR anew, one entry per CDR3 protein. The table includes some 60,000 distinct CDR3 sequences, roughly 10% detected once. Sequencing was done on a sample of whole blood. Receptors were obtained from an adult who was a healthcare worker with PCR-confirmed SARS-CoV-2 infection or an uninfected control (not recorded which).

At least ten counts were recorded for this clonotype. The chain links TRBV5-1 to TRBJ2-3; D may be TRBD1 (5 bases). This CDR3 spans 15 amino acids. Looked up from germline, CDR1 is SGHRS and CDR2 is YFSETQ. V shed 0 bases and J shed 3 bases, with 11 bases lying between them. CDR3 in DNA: TGCGCCAGCAGCTTGGGTAGGGGCCGGACAGATACGCAGTATTTT. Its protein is CASSLGRGRTDTQYF. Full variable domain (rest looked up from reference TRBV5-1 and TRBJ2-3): KAGVTQTPRYLIKTRGQQVTLSCSPISGHRSVSWYQQTPGQGLQFLFEYFSETQRNKGNFPGRFSGRQFSNSRSEMNVSTLELGDSALYLCASSLGRGRTDTQYFGPGTRLTVL.

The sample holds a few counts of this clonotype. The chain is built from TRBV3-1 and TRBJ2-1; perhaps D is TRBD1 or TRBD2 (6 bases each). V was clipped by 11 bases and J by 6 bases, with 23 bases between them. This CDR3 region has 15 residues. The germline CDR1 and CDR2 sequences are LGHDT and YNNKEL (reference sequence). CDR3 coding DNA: TGTGCCTCGGGGGCAGCAATGACCTTTAGCAATGAGCAGTTCTTC. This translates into CASGAAMTFSNEQFF.

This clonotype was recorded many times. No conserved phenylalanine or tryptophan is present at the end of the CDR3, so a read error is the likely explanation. DNA for the CDR3: TGTGCCAGCAGCTCACTAATTCGGGAGAATGAGCAGTTCGTC. Translating it yields CASSSLIRENEQFV. The V gene is TRBV11-2, the J gene TRBJ2-1, with D possibly matching TRBD2 (6 bases). The CDR3 runs 14 residues. Germline V CDR1 and CDR2: SGHAT, FQNNGV. The germline V and J ends were trimmed by 4 bases and 7 bases, with 14 bases remaining between them.

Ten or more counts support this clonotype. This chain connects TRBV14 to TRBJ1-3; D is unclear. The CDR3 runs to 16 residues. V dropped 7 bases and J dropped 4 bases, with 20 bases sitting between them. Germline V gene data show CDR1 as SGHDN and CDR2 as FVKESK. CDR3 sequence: CASTDGEQVIGNTIYF. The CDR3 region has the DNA TGTGCCAGCACCGACGGTGAGCAGGTCATAGGAAACACCATATATTTT.

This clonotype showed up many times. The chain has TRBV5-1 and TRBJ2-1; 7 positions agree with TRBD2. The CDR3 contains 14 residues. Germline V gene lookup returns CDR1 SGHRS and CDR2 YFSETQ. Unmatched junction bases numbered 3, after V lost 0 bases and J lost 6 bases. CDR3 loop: CASSLVGEGNEQFF. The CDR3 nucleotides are TGCGCCAGCAGCTTGGTGGGGGAGGGCAATGAGCAGTTCTTC. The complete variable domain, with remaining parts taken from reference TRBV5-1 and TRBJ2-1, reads KAGVTQTPRYLIKTRGQQVTLSCSPISGHRSVSWYQQTPGQGLQFLFEYFSETQRNKGNFPGRFSGRQFSNSRSEMNVSTLELGDSALYLCASSLVGEGNEQFFGPGTRLTVL.

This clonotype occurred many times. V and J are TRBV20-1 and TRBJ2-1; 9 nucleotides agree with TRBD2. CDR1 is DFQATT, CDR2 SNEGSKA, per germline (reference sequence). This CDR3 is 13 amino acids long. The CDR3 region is CRTGGRAGNEQFF. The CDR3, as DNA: TGCCGCACAGGCGGGAGGGCCGGGAATGAGCAGTTCTTC.

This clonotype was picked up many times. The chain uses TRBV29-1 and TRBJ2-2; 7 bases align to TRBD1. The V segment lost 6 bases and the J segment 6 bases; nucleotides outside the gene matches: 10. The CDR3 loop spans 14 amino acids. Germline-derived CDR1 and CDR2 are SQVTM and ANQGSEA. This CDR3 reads CSVATGKSAGELFF. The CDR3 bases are TGCAGCGTAGCGACAGGGAAAAGTGCCGGGGAGCTGTTTTTT.